The following is a T cell receptor (beta chain) sequence with its context. Its antigen is currently unknown. The data derive from a study of shared clonotypes between healthy human individuals. General study points: Naive CD4 clonotypes were shared across a few donors at 4.5% to 6%.

This CDR3 is built from 14 residues. This table comes from immunoSEQ multiplex PCR, and its TCRdb copy is limited to in-frame clones, with some not included. The table records 950,000 to 1,300,000 clones, about 80% of them present only once. This sequence originates from a man aged 18 to 29 in good health. The chain recombines TRBV12-2 with TRBJ2-2. TRBV12-2 is assigned pseudogene status. The specimen was memory CD4+ T cells sorted from blood. Subset here: CD45RA-negative fraction. The CDR3 DNA reads TGTGCAAGTCGCTTGGTCCGGAACACCGGGGAGCTGTTTTTT. This codes for CASRLVRNTGELFF.